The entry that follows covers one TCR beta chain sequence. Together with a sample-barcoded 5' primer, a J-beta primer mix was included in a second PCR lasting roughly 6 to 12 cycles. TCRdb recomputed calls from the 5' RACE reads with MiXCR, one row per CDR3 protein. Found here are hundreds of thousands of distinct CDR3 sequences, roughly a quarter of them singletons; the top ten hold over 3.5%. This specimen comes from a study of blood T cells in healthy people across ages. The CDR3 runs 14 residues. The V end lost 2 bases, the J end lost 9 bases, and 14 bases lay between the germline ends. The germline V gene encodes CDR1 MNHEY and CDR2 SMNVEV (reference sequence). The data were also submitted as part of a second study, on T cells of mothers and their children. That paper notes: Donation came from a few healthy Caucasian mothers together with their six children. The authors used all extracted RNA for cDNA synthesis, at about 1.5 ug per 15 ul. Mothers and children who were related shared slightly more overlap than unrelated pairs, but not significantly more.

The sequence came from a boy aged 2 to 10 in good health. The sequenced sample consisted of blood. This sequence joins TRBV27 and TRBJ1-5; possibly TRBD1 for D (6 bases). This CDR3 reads CASSLRGPGRPQHF. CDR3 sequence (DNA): TGTGCCAGCAGTTTACGGGGGCCAGGTCGGCCCCAGCATTTT.